This TCR beta chain was sequenced during a study of shared clonotypes between healthy human individuals. This CDR3 is 15 amino acids long. Unmatched junction bases numbered 4, after V lost 0 bases and J lost 2 bases. The germline CDR1 and CDR2 sequences are KGHSH and LQKENI. Assay: immunoSEQ multiplex PCR; the TCRdb copy retains only in-frame clones and omits some. Of about 530,000 clones in the sample, 90% to 97% were seen once. The specimen sequenced was naive CD4+ T cells sorted from blood. Regarding subset: CD45RA+ positively selected. The receptor was isolated from a woman aged 25 to 39 in good health. This chain joins TRBV18 and TRBJ2-7; 7 nucleotides agree with TRBD2. The CDR3 here is CASSPPPSGTYEQYF. Written as DNA, the CDR3 is TGTGCCAGCTCACCACCCCCCAGCGGGACCTACGAGCAGTACTTC.